The 18 T cell receptor beta chains given below trace back to one sample, sequenced in a study of T-cell memory formation after mild COVID-19. TCRdb reprocessed the 5' RACE reads via MiXCR and lists one record per CDR3 protein. This sample has around 250,000 distinct CDR3 sequences, with more than 8% found just once. The specimen sequenced was PBMCs or a T cell subset sorted from them (not recorded which). The receptors originated from a young man who had mild COVID-19 (a few samples of this study predate the infection). Cell type and time point are not known.

In its sample, this clonotype was seen a few times. V is TRBV20-1 and J is TRBJ2-7; TRBD1 aligns across 9 bases. Trimming removed 6 bases from V and 0 bases from J; junction bases left unmatched: 6. The CDR3 covers 14 residues. Germline V gene sequence: CDR1 DFQATT, CDR2 SNEGSKA (reference sequence). The CDR3 DNA reads TGCAGTGCCAAGGGGACAGGGAGCTCCTACGAGCAGTACTTC. It is translated as CSAKGTGSSYEQYF.

The chain combines TRBV5-6 with TRBJ2-7, with 9 bases lining up with TRBD1. This CDR3 is built from 13 residues. Trimming took 3 bases from V and 5 from J; bases not matched to a gene: 3. The germline gives CDR1 SGHDT, CDR2 YYEEEE. DNA for the CDR3: TGTGCCAGCAGCTCGGACAGGGGTCACGAGCAGTACTTC. It codes for CASSSDRGHEQYF.

The table lists this clonotype with a few counts. J is TRBJ2-1 and V is TRBV29-1; D is unresolved. The V gene lost 8 bases and the J gene lost 0 bases, with 11 bases spanning the gap. This CDR3 is built from 13 residues. Germline CDR1 SQVTM, CDR2 ANQGSEA. The DNA for the CDR3 is TGCAGCTCCACGGCCCTCTCCTACAATGAGCAGTTCTTC. It yields the protein CSSTALSYNEQFF.

This clonotype was counted many times. This chain uses TRBV12-3 or TRBV12-4 with TRBJ1-5; 10 bases are shared with TRBD1. The trim removed 6 bases at V and 6 bases at J, leaving 5 bases unmatched. The CDR3 has 14 residues. The CDR3 nucleotides are TGTGCCAGCAGAGGACAGGGGGATAGTCAGCCCCAGCATTTT. This sequence encodes CASRGQGDSQPQHF.

This clonotype was recorded many times. CDR3 nucleotides: TGTGCCAGCAGCCCGGACAGCACAGATACGCAGTATTTT. Protein product: CASSPDSTDTQYF. The chain links TRBV7-9 to TRBJ2-3; D ambiguous. The CDR3 sequence is 13 residues long. From germline, CDR1 is SEHNR and CDR2 FQNEAQ (reference sequence). Trimming shortened V by 5 bases and J by 0 bases, and 6 bases separated the two germline ends.

This clonotype occurred many times. The chain is built from TRBV7-8 and TRBJ2-1, with D unclear. Germline V lookup: CDR1 SGHVS, CDR2 FQNEAQ. CDR3 length: 13 residues. Trimming took off 1 base at V and 6 bases at J, with 7 bases between the two ends. The chain's CDR3 is CASSLGPFNEQFF. CDR3 DNA: TGTGCCAGCAGCTTAGGGCCTTTCAATGAGCAGTTCTTC.

In its sample, this clonotype was seen many times. CDR3 in DNA: TGTGCCAGCAGCGGGACTAGCGGGGATACGCAGTATTTT. It translates to CASSGTSGDTQYF. V and J are TRBV5-5 and TRBJ2-3, with 12 bases fitting TRBD2. CDR3 length equals 13 residues. Germline V CDR1 and CDR2: SGHKS, YYEKEE (reference sequence). V was clipped by 4 bases and J by 6 bases; unmatched bases: 0.

V and J are TRBV6-5 and TRBJ2-4, with D maybe TRBD2 (6 bases). CDR1 MNHEY and CDR2 SVGAGI come from the germline V gene. Deletions cut 5 bases from V and 1 base from J, with 12 bases between. CDR3 length: 15 residues. The DNA of the CDR3 is TGTGCCAGCAGTGATTGGGGGGTTGCCAAAAACATTCAGTACTTC. It codes for CASSDWGVAKNIQYF.

The gene calls are TRBV9 and TRBJ2-5; 7 bases map to TRBD2. Losses at the gene ends were 1 base for V and 6 bases for J; bases not matched to a gene: 3. The CDR3 sequence is 13 residues long. The germline CDR1 and CDR2 sequences are SGDLS and YYNGEE. CDR3 sequence (DNA): TGTGCCAGCAGCGTATCGGGGGGAAAGACCCAGTACTTC. It encodes CASSVSGGKTQYF.

This clonotype was seen only a few times. V is TRBV27 and J is TRBJ1-5; a weak D match, TRBD1 (6 bases). The CDR3 is 16 amino acids. CDR1 is MNHEY, CDR2 SMNVEV, per germline (reference sequence). V was cut by 6 bases and J by 2 bases, with 17 bases left in between. In nucleotides, the CDR3 is TGTGCCAGCAGGGGGACCAGGGGTTCGGGCAATCAGCCCCAGCATTTT. Its translation: CASRGTRGSGNQPQHF.

The table lists this clonotype with many counts. This rearrangement joins TRBV5-1 to TRBJ2-3, with a possible D match to TRBD1 (5 bases). Germline CDR1 is SGHRS and CDR2 is YFSETQ. This CDR3 is built from 15 residues. Trimming pared 2 bases from V and 0 bases from J, leaving 10 bases between. In DNA form, the CDR3 reads TGCGCCAGCAGCTTAGGGGATCCTAGCACAGATACGCAGTATTTT. Translation: CASSLGDPSTDTQYF.

The chain has TRBV7-8 and TRBJ1-1; the D gene is possibly TRBD1 (6 bases). Germline V CDR1 and CDR2: SGHVS, FQNEAQ. The CDR3 runs to 13 residues. V dropped 4 bases and J dropped 4 bases, with 10 bases sitting between them. The CDR3 DNA sequence: TGTGCCAGCAGCTGGACAGCTTCCACTGAAGCTTTCTTT. Protein sequence: CASSWTASTEAFF.

This clonotype was observed many times. The chain links TRBV12-3 or TRBV12-4 to TRBJ2-5; D remains unclear. The V end was cut by 5 bases, the J end by 8 bases, with 6 bases between. This CDR3 spans 10 amino acids. In nucleotides, the CDR3 is TGTGCCAGCAGTAAGGAAACCCAGTACTTC. Its translation is CASSKETQYF.

This clonotype has more than one count but fewer than ten. The genes are TRBV24-1 and TRBJ1-1, with D tentatively TRBD1 (5 bases). V dropped 6 bases and J dropped 0 bases, with 7 bases sitting between them. CDR3 length: 13 amino acids. Germline CDR1 and CDR2: KGHDR and SFDVKD. The DNA of the CDR3 is TGTGCCACCAGTTCGACAGTGAACACTGAAGCTTTCTTT. It encodes CATSSTVNTEAFF.

This clonotype showed up just a few times. The chain has TRBV5-1 and TRBJ1-2; the match to TRBD1 covers 7 bases. There are 14 residues in the CDR3. Germline V lookup: CDR1 SGHRS, CDR2 YFSETQ. Unmatched junction bases numbered 4, after V lost 3 bases and J lost 2 bases. CDR3 DNA: TGCGCCAGCAGCTCTGGGGGACAGAACTATGGCTACACCTTC. It specifies CASSSGGQNYGYTF.

Notes on this clonotype: Possible read error: a much larger clone is one base away. The rearrangement links TRBV15 to TRBJ2-3; D remains unclear. Germline-derived CDR1 and CDR2 are LNHNV and YYDKDF (reference sequence). CDR3 size: 15 residues. The CDR3 bases are TGTGCCACCAGCAGAGATGTAGAGATAAGCAATACGAAGTATTTT. This gives the protein CATSRDVEISNTKYF.

The chain is built from TRBV19 and TRBJ2-7; D ambiguous. V lost 8 bases, J lost 2 bases, and 4 bases lay in between. This CDR3 is built from 10 residues. CDR1 is LNHDA, CDR2 SQIVND, per germline (reference sequence). CDR3 region: CASGAYEQYF. For the CDR3, the DNA is TGTGCCAGTGGGGCCTACGAGCAGTACTTC.

V usage is TRBV5-6 and J usage is TRBJ2-3, with TRBD2 identical over 8 bases. The CDR3 extends over 16 amino acids. V dropped 1 base and J dropped 0; count of bases not matched to a gene: 4. Germline V gene data show CDR1 as SGHDT and CDR2 as YYEEEE. CDR3 region: CASSLFQRGSTDTQYF. The CDR3 DNA reads TGTGCCAGCAGCTTGTTCCAGCGGGGGAGCACAGATACGCAGTATTTT.